This is a list of T cell receptor beta chains from one sample in a study of T-cell reconstitution after alpha-beta-depleted transplantation in children. TCRdb passed the PCR reads through MiXCR, listing each CDR3 protein once. The top ten hold under 3% of the sample, which has 500,000 or so distinct CDR3 sequences, around a third seen once. Sequencing used PBMCs from the stem cell graft donor, obtained from the stem cell graft. The receptors stem from a human donor who donated a stem cell graft to a child with aplastic anemia. Both conserved end residues are part of each CDR3. A D gene is named only where the DNA matches it firmly. Clone size, where shown, is once, few, many, or a class for clones that have expanded.

clone_size | j_call | d_call | v_call | cdr3_nt | cdr3_aa
few | TRBJ2-3 | TRBD2 | TRBV7-2 | TGTGCCAGCAGCTTAGCGGGTGCGGGAGGGCCCACGCAGTATTTT | CASSLAGAGGPTQYF
few | TRBJ2-5 | NA | TRBV15 | TGTGCCACCAAACCGGGACTCCACGAGACCCAGTACTTC | CATKPGLHETQYF
NA | TRBJ2-7 | NA | TRBV30 | TGTGCCTGGAGTCCATCTTCGTATAATCTTGCCTACGAGCAGTACTTC | CAWSPSSYNLAYEQYF
NA | TRBJ2-1 | TRBD2 | TRBV24-1 | TGTGCCACCAGTGAAGGCAGCGGGAGGGGAGTCTATGAGCAGTTCTTC | CATSEGSGRGVYEQFF
NA | TRBJ1-2 | NA | TRBV6-5 | TGTGCCAGCAGTTACTCTCGGACAAGCAAGTATGGCTACACCTTC | CASSYSRTSKYGYTF
once | TRBJ2-2 | TRBD2 | TRBV5-1 | TGCGCCAGCAGCGTGTCTAGCGGGGCGAACACCGGGGAGCTGTTTTTT | CASSVSSGANTGELFF
few | TRBJ1-1 | NA | TRBV9 | TGTGCCAGCAGCGTATTGGGGAGCTCGAACACTGAAGCTTTCTTT | CASSVLGSSNTEAFF
few | TRBJ2-7 | NA | TRBV5-1 | TGCGCCAGCAAAATGGGGATCGTCGGTTTCTACGAGCAGTACTTC | CASKMGIVGFYEQYF
NA | TRBJ1-3 | NA | TRBV4-3 | TGCGCCAGCAGCCAAAGTCGCGGGACGGCTGGAAACACCATATATTTT | CASSQSRGTAGNTIYF
NA | TRBJ2-3 | NA | TRBV4-3 | TGCGCCAGCAGCCTCCAACTCTCGACAGGACCCACAGATACGCAGTATTTT | CASSLQLSTGPTDTQYF
few | TRBJ2-5 | TRBD2 | TRBV7-9 | TGTGCCAGCAGCTTAGCAGCGGCGGGAGGGGAATGGGAGACCCAGTACTTC | CASSLAAAGGEWETQYF
NA | TRBJ1-1 | NA | TRBV12-3/TRBV12-4 | TGTGCCAGCAGTCCCCGGACTATGAACACTGAAGCTTTCTTT | CASSPRTMNTEAFF
NA | TRBJ1-1 | NA | TRBV7-8 | TGTGCCAGCAGCTTAGTTAAGGACACTGAAGCTTTCTTT | CASSLVKDTEAFF
few | TRBJ2-1 | TRBD1 | TRBV29-1 | TGCAGCGGGGACAGGGGATACAATGAGCAGTTCTTC | CSGDRGYNEQFF
few | TRBJ2-5 | NA | TRBV12-3/TRBV12-4 | TGTGCCAGCAGTTTTCTACGGACCCAAGAGACCCAGTACTTC | CASSFLRTQETQYF